A selection of T cell receptor beta chains follows, all from one sample in a study of T cells in Graves' hyperthyroidism and ophthalmopathy. TCRdb processed the multiplex PCR reads anew with MiXCR; each CDR3 protein has one entry. This sample yields some 600,000 distinct CDR3 sequences, of which 35% to 55% are seen a single time; roughly 8.2% belongs to the top ten. Sequenced: peripheral blood or thyroid tissue (not recorded which). The receptors derive from a woman under 30 with Graves' hyperthyroidism. The CDR3 runs from the conserved cysteine through the conserved F or W. The D gene is left open where the match is weak. Only some rows state a clone size, as once, few, many or a class for expanded clones.

DNA,CDR3,J,size,D,V
TGTGCCAGTAGTATTAGGTCGGGACTAGCGGGAGGGCCATTGGCCGAGCAGTACTTC,CASSIRSGLAGGPLAEQYF,TRBJ2-7,.,TRBD2,TRBV19
TGTGCCAGTAGTCCTAGGACAGGGGGGAGCAATCAGCCCCAGCATTTT,CASSPRTGGSNQPQHF,TRBJ1-5,few,TRBD1,TRBV19
TGCAGCGTTGAGGGGACAGGTGGCGAGCAGTGCTTC,CSVEGTGGEQCF,TRBJ2-7,.,TRBD1,TRBV29-1
TGTGCCAGCAGCTCCCTTAGCGGGACGCCCTCCTACGAGCAGTACTTC,CASSSLSGTPSYEQYF,TRBJ2-7,.,TRBD2,TRBV11-1
TGTGCCAGCAGCCCAACGACTAGCCCGCTCTACGAGCAGTACTTC,CASSPTTSPLYEQYF,TRBJ2-7,many,TRBD2,TRBV7-2
TGCGCCAGCAGCTTGGCCGTTACTGGTTTTCCGCAGTACTTC,CASSLAVTGFPQYF,TRBJ2-7,few,.,TRBV5-1
TGTGCCAGCAGCAAGCTCACCGATGAAGCTTTCTTT,CASSKLTDEAFF,TRBJ1-1,few,.,TRBV7-2
TGTGCCAGCAGCTTCACTAGCCCGCCGGAGACCCAGTACTTC,CASSFTSPPETQYF,TRBJ2-5,.,.,TRBV7-3
TGCAGTGCAAGCCAGAGGGGGCACTACCAAGAGACCCAGTACTTC,CSASQRGHYQETQYF,TRBJ2-5,few,TRBD1,TRBV20-1
TGTGCCAGCAGCTTAGAAGGAATGTTCGGTGAAAAACTGTTTTTT,CASSLEGMFGEKLFF,TRBJ1-4,many,.,TRBV7-2
TGTGCCAGCAGCTTAGGCCAGCCCACCGGGGAGCTGTTTTTT,CASSLGQPTGELFF,TRBJ2-2,few,.,TRBV7-2
TGTGCCAGCAGCAATAGAGCGGGAGAAGAGACCCAGTACTTC,CASSNRAGEETQYF,TRBJ2-5,.,TRBD2,TRBV7-6
TGTGCCAGCAGTGCCCGAGGGGACACTGAAGCTTTCTTT,CASSARGDTEAFF,TRBJ1-1,.,.,TRBV2
TGTGCCAGCAGTTGGGGACGGGGAGATCAGCCCCAGCATTTT,CASSWGRGDQPQHF,TRBJ1-5,many,.,TRBV5-6
TGCGCCAGCAGCGCCTCCGGGACAGGGAAGGACTATGGCTACACCTTC,CASSASGTGKDYGYTF,TRBJ1-2,.,TRBD1,TRBV5-1
TGTGCCAGCAGTCCAGGGGTATTTAATGAAAAACTGTTTTTT,CASSPGVFNEKLFF,TRBJ1-4,.,.,TRBV2
TGCAGCGTTTGTCACAGGGGGCCCTGTGAAAAACTGTTTTTT,CSVCHRGPCEKLFF,TRBJ1-4,many,TRBD1,TRBV29-1
TGTGCCAGTAGTACAGCCCCTAGCTCCTACGAGCAGTACTTC,CASSTAPSSYEQYF,TRBJ2-7,few,.,TRBV19
TGTGCCAGCAGCCTTGGGACACGCTACGAGCAGTACTTC,CASSLGTRYEQYF,TRBJ2-7,many,.,TRBV7-6
TGTGCCAGCAGCCAAGGCCGCTCTGGAAACACCATATATTTT,CASSQGRSGNTIYF,TRBJ1-3,.,.,TRBV7-2
TGTGCCATCAGTGAGTCCGGGGGGATTTTACCAGGGCCCCGGCATTTT,CAISESGGILPGPRHF,TRBJ1-5,.,.,TRBV10-3
TGCAGCGTTGAAGCCCGAGACACCTCTGGGGCCAACGTCCTGACTTTC,CSVEARDTSGANVLTF,TRBJ2-6,.,.,TRBV29-1
TGCGCCAGCAGCTTGGGGGAGTGGAGCTCCTACGAGCAGTACTTC,CASSLGEWSSYEQYF,TRBJ2-7,.,.,TRBV5-1
TGCAGTGCAGGGGGTGGGGGAAACACCATATATTTT,CSAGGGGNTIYF,TRBJ1-3,.,.,TRBV20-1
TGTGCCAGCAGTGGCAGGGTGGGACGGGGTGAGCAGTTCTTC,CASSGRVGRGEQFF,TRBJ2-1,.,.,TRBV2
TGTGCCAGCACGACGGTGGGGGAGCAGTTCTTC,CASTTVGEQFF,TRBJ2-1,.,.,TRBV2